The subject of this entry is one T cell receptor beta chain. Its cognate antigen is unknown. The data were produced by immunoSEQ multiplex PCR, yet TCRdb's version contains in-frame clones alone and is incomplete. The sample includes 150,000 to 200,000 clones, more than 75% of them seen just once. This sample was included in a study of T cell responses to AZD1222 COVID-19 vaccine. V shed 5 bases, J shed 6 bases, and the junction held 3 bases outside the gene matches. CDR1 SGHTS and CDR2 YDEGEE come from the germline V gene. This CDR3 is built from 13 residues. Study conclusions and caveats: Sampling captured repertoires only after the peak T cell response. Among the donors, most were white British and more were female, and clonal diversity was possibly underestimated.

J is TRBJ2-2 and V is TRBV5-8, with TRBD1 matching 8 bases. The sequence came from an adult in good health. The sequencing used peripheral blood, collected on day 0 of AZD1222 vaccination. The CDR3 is CASRKTGAGELFF. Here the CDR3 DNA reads TGTGCCAGCAGGAAGACAGGGGCCGGGGAGCTGTTTTTT.